Below are 15 T cell receptor beta chains sequenced from a single sample in a study of response to subunit inactivated influenza vaccine. TCRdb independently ran MiXCR on the RT-PCR reads; one entry per CDR3 protein. The sample includes under 950,000 distinct CDR3 sequences, around 20% of them seen just once. Material: PBMCs from blood, obtained 4 to 6 days after vaccination. The receptors were sampled from a man between 50 and 59 years old who received an inactivated influenza vaccine.

This clonotype was observed many times. This sequence joins TRBV12-3 or TRBV12-4 and TRBJ2-2, with 10 bases fitting TRBD1. The CDR3 covers 14 residues. The junction had 2 bases not matched to a gene; V was cut back by 3 bases and J by 7 bases. The CDR3 DNA sequence: TGTGCCAGCAGTTTGACAGGGGGCAGCGGGGAGCTGTTTTTT. This codes for CASSLTGGSGELFF.

This chain uses TRBV20-1 with TRBJ1-4, with D possibly TRBD1 on 5 matching bases. Germline-derived CDR1 and CDR2 are DFQATT and SNEGSKA (reference sequence). V gave up 5 bases and J gave up 4 bases, with 17 bases separating them. This CDR3 has 15 residues. CDR3 nucleotide sequence: TGCAGTGCTCCCCGCGCTGGGGGGGTTAATGAAAAACTGTTTTTT. Residues: CSAPRAGGVNEKLFF.

This clonotype was recorded a few times. The chain has TRBV4-1 and TRBJ1-2; TRBD1 agrees at 7 bases. The germline gives CDR1 MGHRA, CDR2 YSYEKL. The CDR3 has 16 amino acids. Trimming took 0 bases from V and 8 from J; bases not matched to a gene: 12. The CDR3 sequence is CASSQDQDRPLRGYTF. In nucleotides, the CDR3 is TGCGCCAGCAGCCAAGATCAGGACAGGCCGTTACGCGGCTACACCTTC.

V is TRBV30 and J is TRBJ2-2, with 8 bases matching TRBD1. Germline assignment: CDR1 GTSNPN and CDR2 SVGIG (reference sequence). J gave up 0 bases and V 7 bases, and 4 bases lay outside the gene matches. This CDR3 contains 14 residues. Here the CDR3 reads CALRQGPNTGELFF. The CDR3, as DNA: TGTGCCTTAAGACAGGGGCCGAACACCGGGGAGCTGTTTTTT. The variable domain in full, completed from reference TRBV30 and TRBJ2-2, reads SQTIHQWPATLVQPVGSPLSLECTVEGTSNPNLYWYRQAAGRGLQLLFYSVGIGQISSEVPQNLSASRPQDRQFILSSKKLLLSDSGFYLCALRQGPNTGELFFGEGSRLTVL.

The chain employs TRBV20-1 and TRBJ2-2; perhaps TRBD2 as D (6 bases). From germline, CDR1 is DFQATT and CDR2 SNEGSKA (reference sequence). V lost 0 bases to trimming and J lost 6 bases, with 11 bases between them. The CDR3 is 14 amino acids. As DNA, the CDR3 is TGCAGTGCTAGAGAGGGCGGGGAGGCCGGGGAGCTGTTTTTT. Its protein is CSAREGGEAGELFF.

This clonotype has just a few counts. The chain recombines TRBV20-1 with TRBJ2-7, with 7 positions matching TRBD1. The length of the CDR3 is 13 residues. Germline CDR1 is DFQATT and CDR2 is SNEGSKA (reference sequence). V lost 7 bases to trimming and J lost 0 bases; unmatched junction nucleotides: 6. The DNA of the CDR3 is TGCAGTGGGGACAGAGACAGCTCCTACGAGCAGTACTTC. Its protein is CSGDRDSSYEQYF.

The rearrangement joins TRBV7-2 to TRBJ2-1; TRBD1 aligns across 7 bases. V trimming: 4 bases; J trimming: 4 bases; junction bases outside the gene matches: 10. This CDR3 is built from 16 residues. The V gene's germline CDR1 is SGHTA and CDR2 FQGNSA. The CDR3 sequence: CASSSARRGPYNEQFF. CDR3 coding DNA: TGTGCCAGCAGCTCCGCAAGAAGGGGGCCGTACAATGAGCAGTTCTTC.

This clonotype showed up many times. The chain links TRBV4-3 to TRBJ2-7; TRBD2 agrees at 10 bases. Germline assignment: CDR1 LGHNA and CDR2 YSLEER. The CDR3 is 15 residues long. V dropped 1 base and J dropped 4; count of bases not matched to a gene: 4. CDR3 region: CASSQGLAGVYEQYF. CDR3 DNA: TGCGCCAGCAGCCAAGGGCTAGCGGGAGTATACGAGCAGTACTTC.

The rearrangement links TRBV20-1 to TRBJ2-1, with 7 bases lining up with TRBD2. The CDR3 is 14 residues long. CDR1 and CDR2 from the germline V gene are DFQATT and SNEGSKA (reference sequence). The V segment lost 3 bases and the J segment 7 bases; nucleotides outside the gene matches: 9. CDR3 bases: TGCAGTGCTAGTAGACTAGCAGGGATTAATGAGCAGTTCTTC. Amino acids: CSASRLAGINEQFF.

This rearrangement joins TRBV5-1 to TRBJ2-1; TRBD2 aligns across 11 bases. Germline V gene sequence: CDR1 SGHRS, CDR2 YFSETQ. V lost 3 bases to trimming and J lost 3 bases; unmatched junction nucleotides: 14. This CDR3 contains 19 residues. In DNA form, the CDR3 reads TGCGCCAGCAGCTCCAAAGGGACTAGCGGTTACGGTCGCTACAATGAGCAGTTCTTC. Translation gives CASSSKGTSGYGRYNEQFF.

This chain connects TRBV6-1 to TRBJ2-7; D is perhaps TRBD2 (5 bases). In germline, CDR1 is MNHNS, CDR2 SASEGT. The ends were cut back, 6 bases at V and 0 bases at J, with 15 bases in the middle. This CDR3 has 15 amino acids. The CDR3 here is CASSSGMISSYEQYF. The CDR3 DNA is TGTGCCAGCAGCTCCGGGATGATAAGCTCCTACGAGCAGTACTTC.

J is TRBJ2-7 and V is TRBV20-1; D unresolved. CDR1 is DFQATT and CDR2 is SNEGSKA in the germline V gene (reference sequence). The CDR3 sequence is 12 residues long. Deletions cut 3 bases from V and 4 bases from J, with 10 bases between. CDR3 bases: TGCAGTGCTAGCGAGGCCGGGTACGAGCAGTACTTC. Amino acids: CSASEAGYEQYF.

At least ten counts were recorded for this clonotype. The chain links TRBV29-1 to TRBJ2-2; 8 nucleotides match TRBD1. Germline values: CDR1 SQVTM, CDR2 ANQGSEA. V lost 6 bases and J lost 4; bases outside the gene matches: 4. The CDR3 consists of 13 residues. The CDR3 loop reads CSVTGVGTGELFF. The CDR3 DNA follows: TGCAGCGTGACAGGGGTTGGCACCGGGGAGCTGTTTTTT.

The chain couples TRBV6-2 or TRBV6-3 to TRBJ2-1, with 9 bases that match TRBD2. Germline V CDR1 and CDR2: MNHEY, SVGEGT. V lost 7 bases, J lost 7 bases, and 11 bases stayed unmatched. This CDR3 is 15 amino acids long. The CDR3 DNA sequence: TGTGCCAGCACGATAGGGACTAGCACCTCGAATGAGCAGTTCTTC. This codes for CASTIGTSTSNEQFF.

This clonotype was observed many times. A read error may account for a junction end that differs from germline. The V call is TRBV4-3, the J call TRBJ2-1; TRBD1 matches 7 bases. The CDR3 is made up of 15 amino acids. Germline-derived CDR1 and CDR2 are LGHNA and YSLEER. DNA for the CDR3: TGTGCCAGCAGCCAGGACAGGTCCTCCTACAATGAGCAGTTCTTC. Translating gives CASSQDRSSYNEQFF.